This paragraph covers one T cell receptor beta chain sequence. The entry originates in a study of STAT5B mutations in CD4+ large granular lymphocyte leukemia. Assay: immunoSEQ multiplex PCR; the TCRdb copy retains only in-frame clones and omits some. This sample has 4,200 or so clones, with 60% to 85% found just once. The germline gives CDR1 SEHNR, CDR2 FQNEAQ (reference sequence). The V gene lost 0 bases and the J gene lost 5 bases, with 5 bases spanning the gap. The CDR3 runs 13 residues. The chain combines TRBV7-9 with TRBJ2-1; no clear D gene. Sample: PBMCs. The source of this sequence is a man in his sixties with CD4+ T-cell large granular lymphocyte leukemia. CDR3: CASSLAGDNEQFF. The DNA for the CDR3 is TGTGCCAGCAGCTTAGCAGGTGACAATGAGCAGTTCTTC. The entire variable domain, with the rest obtained from reference TRBV7-9 and TRBJ2-1, is as follows: DTGVSQNPRHKITKRGQNVTFRCDPISEHNRLYWYRQTLGQGPEFLTYFQNEAQLEKSRLLSDRFSAERPKGSFSTLEIQRTEQGDSAMYLCASSLAGDNEQFFGPGTRLTVL.